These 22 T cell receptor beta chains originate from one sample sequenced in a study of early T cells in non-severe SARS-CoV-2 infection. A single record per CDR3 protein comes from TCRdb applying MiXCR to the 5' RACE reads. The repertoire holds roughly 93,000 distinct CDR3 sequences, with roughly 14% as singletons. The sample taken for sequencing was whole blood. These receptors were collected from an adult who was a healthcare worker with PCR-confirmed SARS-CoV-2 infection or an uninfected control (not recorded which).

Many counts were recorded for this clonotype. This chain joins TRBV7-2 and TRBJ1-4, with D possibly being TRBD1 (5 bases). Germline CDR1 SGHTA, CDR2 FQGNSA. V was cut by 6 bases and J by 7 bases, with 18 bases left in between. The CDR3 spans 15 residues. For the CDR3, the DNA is TGTGCCAGCAGTTTCGACAGCTATTTGGGTGAAAAACTGTTTTTT. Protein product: CASSFDSYLGEKLFF. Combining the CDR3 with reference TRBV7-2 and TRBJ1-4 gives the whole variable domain GAGVSQSPSNKVTEKGKDVELRCDPISGHTALYWYRQSLGQGLEFLIYFQGNSAPDKSGLPSDRFSAERTGGSVSTLTIQRTQQEDSAVYLCASSFDSYLGEKLFFGSGTQLSVL.

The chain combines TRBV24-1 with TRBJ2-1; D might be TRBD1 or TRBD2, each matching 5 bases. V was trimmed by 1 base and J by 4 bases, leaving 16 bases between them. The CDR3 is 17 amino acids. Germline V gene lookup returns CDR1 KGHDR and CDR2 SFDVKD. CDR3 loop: CATSDFIPGEGYNEQFF. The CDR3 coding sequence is TGTGCCACCAGTGATTTTATTCCAGGCGAGGGGTACAATGAGCAGTTCTTC.

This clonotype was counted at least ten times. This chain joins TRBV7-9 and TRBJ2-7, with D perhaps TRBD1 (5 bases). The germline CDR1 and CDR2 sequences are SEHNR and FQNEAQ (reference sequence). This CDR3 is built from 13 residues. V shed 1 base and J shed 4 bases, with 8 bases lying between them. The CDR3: CASSLGQLYEQYV. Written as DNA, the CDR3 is TGTGCCAGCAGCTTAGGACAGTTATACGAGCAGTACGTC.

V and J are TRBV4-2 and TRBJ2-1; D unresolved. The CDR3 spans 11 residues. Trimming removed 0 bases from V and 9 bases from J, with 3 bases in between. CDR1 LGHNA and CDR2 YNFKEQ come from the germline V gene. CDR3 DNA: TGTGCCAGCAGCCAAGAAGGTGAGCAGTTCTTC. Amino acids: CASSQEGEQFF.

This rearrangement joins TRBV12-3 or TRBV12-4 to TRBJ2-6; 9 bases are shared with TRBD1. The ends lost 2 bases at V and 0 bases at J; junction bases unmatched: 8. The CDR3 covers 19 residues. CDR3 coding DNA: TGTGCCAGCAGTTTACTTCCCGGGACAGGGAGCTCTGGGGCCAACGTCCTGACTTTC. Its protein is CASSLLPGTGSSGANVLTF.

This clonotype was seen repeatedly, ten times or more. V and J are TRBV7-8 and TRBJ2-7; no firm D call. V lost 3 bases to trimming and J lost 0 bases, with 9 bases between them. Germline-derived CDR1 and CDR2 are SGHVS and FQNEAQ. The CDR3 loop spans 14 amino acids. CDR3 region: CASSLGRSSYEQYV. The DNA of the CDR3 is TGTGCCAGCAGCTTGGGTAGGAGCTCCTACGAGCAGTACGTC.

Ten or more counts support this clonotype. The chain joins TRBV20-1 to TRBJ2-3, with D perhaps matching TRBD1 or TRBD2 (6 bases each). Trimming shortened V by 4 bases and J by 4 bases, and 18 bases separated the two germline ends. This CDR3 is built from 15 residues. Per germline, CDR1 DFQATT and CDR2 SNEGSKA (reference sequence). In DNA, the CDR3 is TGCAGTGCTAAGTTTGATCAGGGGAGGTCAGATACGCAGTATTTT. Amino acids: CSAKFDQGRSDTQYF.

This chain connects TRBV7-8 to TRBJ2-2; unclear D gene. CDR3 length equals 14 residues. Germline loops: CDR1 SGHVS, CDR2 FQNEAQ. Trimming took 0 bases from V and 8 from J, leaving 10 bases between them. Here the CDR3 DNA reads TGTGCCAGCAGCTTAGCTGGGAAGAGTGGGGAGCTGTTTTTT. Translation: CASSLAGKSGELFF.

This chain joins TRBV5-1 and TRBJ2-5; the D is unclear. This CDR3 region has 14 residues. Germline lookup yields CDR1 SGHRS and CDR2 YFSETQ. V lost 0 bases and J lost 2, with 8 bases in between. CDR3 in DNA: TGCGCCAGCAGCTTGGGAATCGATCAAGAGACCCAGTACTTC. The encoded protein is CASSLGIDQETQYF.

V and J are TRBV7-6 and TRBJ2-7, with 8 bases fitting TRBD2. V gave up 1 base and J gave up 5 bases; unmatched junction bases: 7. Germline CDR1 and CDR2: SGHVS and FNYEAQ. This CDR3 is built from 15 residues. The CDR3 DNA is TGTGCCAGCAGCTTAGAGGCCCTAGCGGGCGACGAGCAGTACGTC. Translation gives CASSLEALAGDEQYV.

The CDR3 protein is CAAGTGDIQYF. The CDR3 DNA follows: TGCGCCGCCGGGACGGGGGACATTCAGTACTTC. The chain couples TRBV4-1 to TRBJ2-4; D may be TRBD2 (6 bases). Looked up from germline, CDR1 is MGHRA and CDR2 is YSYEKL. Trimming pared 11 bases from V and 8 bases from J, leaving 13 bases between. The CDR3 covers 11 residues.

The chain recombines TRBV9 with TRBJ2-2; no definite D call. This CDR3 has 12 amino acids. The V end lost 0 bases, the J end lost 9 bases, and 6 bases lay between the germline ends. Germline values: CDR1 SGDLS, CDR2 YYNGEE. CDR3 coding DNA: TGTGCCAGCAGCGTAGGGTCACGGGAGCTGTTTTTT. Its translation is CASSVGSRELFF. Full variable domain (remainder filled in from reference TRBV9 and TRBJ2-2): DSGVTQTPKHLITATGQRVTLRCSPRSGDLSVYWYQQSLDQGLQFLIQYYNGEERAKGNILERFSAQQFPDLHSELNLSSLELGDSALYFCASSVGSRELFFGEGSRLTVL.

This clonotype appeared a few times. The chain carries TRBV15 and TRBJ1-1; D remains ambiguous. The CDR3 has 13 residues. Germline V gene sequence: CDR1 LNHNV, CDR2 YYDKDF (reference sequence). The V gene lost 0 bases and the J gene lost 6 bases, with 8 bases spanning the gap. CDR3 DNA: TGTGCCACCAGCAGAGATTCCTCCGCTGAAGCTTTCTTT. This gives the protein CATSRDSSAEAFF. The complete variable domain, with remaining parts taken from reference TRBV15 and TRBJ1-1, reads DAMVIQNPRYQVTQFGKPVTLSCSQTLNHNVMYWYQQKSSQAPKLLFHYYDKDFNNEADTPDNFQSRRPNTSFCFLDIRSPGLGDTAMYLCATSRDSSAEAFFGQGTRLTVV.

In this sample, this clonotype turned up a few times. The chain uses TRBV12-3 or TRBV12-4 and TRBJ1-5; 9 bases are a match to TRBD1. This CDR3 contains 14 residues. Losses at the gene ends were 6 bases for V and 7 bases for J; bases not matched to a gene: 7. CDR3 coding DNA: TGTGCCAGCAGCAAAACAGGGGGCTGGCAGCCCCAGCATTTT. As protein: CASSKTGGWQPQHF.

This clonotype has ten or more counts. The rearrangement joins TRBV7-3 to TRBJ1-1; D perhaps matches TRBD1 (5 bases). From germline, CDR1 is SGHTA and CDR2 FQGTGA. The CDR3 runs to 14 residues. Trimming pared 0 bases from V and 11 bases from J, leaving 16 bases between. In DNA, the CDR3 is TGTGCCAGCAGCTTAACGGGGGACCTCCGACGGGCTTTCTTT. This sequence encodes CASSLTGDLRRAFF.

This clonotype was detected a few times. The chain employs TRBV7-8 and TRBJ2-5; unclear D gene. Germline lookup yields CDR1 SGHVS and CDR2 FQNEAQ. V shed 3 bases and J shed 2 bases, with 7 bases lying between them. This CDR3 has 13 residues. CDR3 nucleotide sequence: TGTGCCAGCAGCTTCGCCAGACAAGAGACCCAGTACTTC. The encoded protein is CASSFARQETQYF. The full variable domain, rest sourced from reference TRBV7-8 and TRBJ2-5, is GAGVSQSPRYKVAKRGQDVALRCDPISGHVSLFWYQQALGQGPEFLTYFQNEAQLDKSGLPSDRFFAERPEGSVSTLKIQRTQQEDSAVYLCASSFARQETQYFGPGTRLLVL.

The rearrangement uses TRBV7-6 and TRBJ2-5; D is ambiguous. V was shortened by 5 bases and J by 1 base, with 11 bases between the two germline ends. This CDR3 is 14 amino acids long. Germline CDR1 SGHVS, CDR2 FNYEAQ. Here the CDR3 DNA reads TGTGCCAGCAGCCCCCTCCGGGCCCAAGAGACCCAGTACTTC. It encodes CASSPLRAQETQYF. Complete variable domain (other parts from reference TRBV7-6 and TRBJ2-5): GAGVSQSPRYKVTKRGQDVALRCDPISGHVSLYWYRQALGQGPEFLTYFNYEAQQDKSGLPNDRFSAERPEGSISTLTIQRTEQRDSAMYRCASSPLRAQETQYFGPGTRLLVL.

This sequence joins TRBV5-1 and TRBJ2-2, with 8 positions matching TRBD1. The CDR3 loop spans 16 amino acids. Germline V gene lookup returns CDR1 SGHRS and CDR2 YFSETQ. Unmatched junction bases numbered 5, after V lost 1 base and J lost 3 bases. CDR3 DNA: TGCGCCAGCAGCTTGCCACAGGGGGTGGACACCGGGGAGCTGTTTTTT. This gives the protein CASSLPQGVDTGELFF.

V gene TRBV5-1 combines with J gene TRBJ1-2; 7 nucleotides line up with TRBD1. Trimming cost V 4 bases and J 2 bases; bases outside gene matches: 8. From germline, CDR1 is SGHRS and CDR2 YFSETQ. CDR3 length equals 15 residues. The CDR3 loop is CASSLLDRANYGYTF. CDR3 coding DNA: TGCGCCAGCAGCCTTCTCGACAGGGCAAACTATGGCTACACCTTC.

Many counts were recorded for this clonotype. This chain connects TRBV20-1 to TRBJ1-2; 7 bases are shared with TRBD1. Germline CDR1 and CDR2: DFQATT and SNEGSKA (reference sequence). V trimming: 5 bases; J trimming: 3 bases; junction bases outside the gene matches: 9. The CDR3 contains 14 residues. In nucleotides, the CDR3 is TGCAGTGCTGCCCCAGGGGGGGCGGACTATGGCTACACCTTC. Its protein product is CSAAPGGADYGYTF.

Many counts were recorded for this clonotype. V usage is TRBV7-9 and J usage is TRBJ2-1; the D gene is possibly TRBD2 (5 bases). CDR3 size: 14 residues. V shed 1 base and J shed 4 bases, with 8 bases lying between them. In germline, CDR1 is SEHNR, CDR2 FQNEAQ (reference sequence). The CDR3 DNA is TGTGCCAGCAGCTTAGGCGGGCAGTACAATGAGCAGTTCTTC. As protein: CASSLGGQYNEQFF.

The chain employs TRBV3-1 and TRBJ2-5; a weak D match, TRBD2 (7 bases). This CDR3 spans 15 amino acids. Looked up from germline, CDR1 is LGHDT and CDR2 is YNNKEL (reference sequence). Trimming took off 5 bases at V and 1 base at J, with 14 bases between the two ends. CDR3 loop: CASSEAGALQETQYF. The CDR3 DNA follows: TGTGCCAGCAGCGAGGCGGGGGCCCTCCAAGAGACCCAGTACTTC.